The rows below give T cell receptor beta chains drawn from one sample of a study of blood T cell repertoires in COVID-19. Repertoires were generated with immunoSEQ multiplex PCR, while TCRdb's copy carries only in-frame clones and drops some. Among approximately 340,000 clones, over 70% were seen once, and the ten largest hold around 3%. Material: peripheral blood. Every receptor here comes from a man aged 25-40 years with active or convalescent COVID-19. Both conserved end residues are part of each CDR3. A D gene is named only where the DNA matches it firmly. A clone size is listed for some rows: how often the clone was seen (once, few, many), or a class if it is expanded.

size: NA; V: TRBV19; D: NA; J: TRBJ1-5; CDR3: CASSMDSNQPQHF; DNA: TGTGCCAGTAGTATGGACTCGAATCAGCCCCAGCATTTT
size: NA; V: TRBV14; D: TRBD1; J: TRBJ1-2; CDR3: CASSLGQNYGYTF; DNA: TGTGCCAGCAGCCTGGGACAGAACTATGGCTACACCTTC
size: NA; V: TRBV18; D: TRBD1; J: TRBJ2-7; CDR3: CASSKDRGAYEQYF; DNA: TGTGCCAGCTCAAAAGACAGGGGCGCCTACGAGCAGTACTTC
size: once; V: TRBV3-1/TRBV3-2; D: NA; J: TRBJ2-5; CDR3: CASSGTGSWETQYF; DNA: TGTGCCAGCAGCGGTACAGGATCCTGGGAGACCCAGTACTTC
size: NA; V: TRBV29-1; D: TRBD1; J: TRBJ2-4; CDR3: CSVEGGRDRGSDIQYF; DNA: TGCAGCGTTGAAGGGGGCCGGGACAGGGGATCGGACATTCAGTACTTC
size: NA; V: TRBV19; D: NA; J: TRBJ2-2; CDR3: CASNHRVGELFF; DNA: TGTGCCAGTAACCACCGAGTCGGGGAGCTGTTTTTT
size: once; V: TRBV2; D: NA; J: TRBJ1-2; CDR3: CASSEVDGGEGYTF; DNA: TGTGCCAGCAGTGAAGTGGACGGAGGGGAGGGCTACACCTTC
size: NA; V: TRBV13; D: TRBD1; J: TRBJ1-2; CDR3: CASTGTGRYGYTF; DNA: TGTGCCAGTACCGGGACAGGGAGGTATGGCTACACCTTC
size: NA; V: TRBV19; D: TRBD1; J: TRBJ2-1; CDR3: CASSKSGTGGENEQFF; DNA: TGTGCCAGTAGTAAGTCGGGGACAGGGGGAGAGAATGAGCAGTTCTTC
size: NA; V: TRBV19; D: NA; J: TRBJ1-1; CDR3: CASSRSYTEAFF; DNA: TGTGCCAGTAGTAGGAGCTACACTGAAGCTTTCTTT
size: NA; V: TRBV19; D: TRBD1; J: TRBJ2-5; CDR3: CASSIGTRGLGETQYF; DNA: TGTGCCAGTAGTATAGGGACCAGGGGGCTTGGGGAGACCCAGTACTTC
size: NA; V: TRBV4-1; D: NA; J: TRBJ1-5; CDR3: CASSQGGILSNQPQHF; DNA: TGCGCCAGCAGCCAAGGAGGTATCCTTAGCAATCAGCCCCAGCATTTT
size: NA; V: TRBV7-9; D: TRBD1; J: TRBJ2-7; CDR3: CASSLTLGTGPYEQYF; DNA: TGTGCCAGCAGCTTAACCCTGGGGACAGGGCCCTACGAGCAGTACTTC
size: NA; V: TRBV11-3; D: TRBD1; J: TRBJ1-1; CDR3: CASSSNRGVNTEAFF; DNA: TGTGCCAGCAGTTCCAACAGGGGCGTGAACACTGAAGCTTTCTTT
size: few; V: TRBV19; D: NA; J: TRBJ1-1; CDR3: CASSMRKSNTEAFF; DNA: TGTGCCAGTAGTATGAGGAAGAGCAACACTGAAGCTTTCTTT
size: NA; V: TRBV19; D: NA; J: TRBJ1-2; CDR3: CASSGEGLFYGYTF; DNA: TGTGCCAGTTCAGGCGAGGGACTCTTCTATGGCTACACCTTC
size: NA; V: TRBV28; D: NA; J: TRBJ1-2; CDR3: CASSQTAGSYGYTF; DNA: TGTGCCAGCAGCCAAACCGCGGGGTCCTATGGCTACACCTTC
size: NA; V: TRBV24-1; D: NA; J: TRBJ1-5; CDR3: CATSDPGGDNQPQHF; DNA: TGTGCCACCAGTGACCCCGGAGGGGATAATCAGCCCCAGCATTTT
size: NA; V: TRBV30; D: NA; J: TRBJ1-1; CDR3: CAWSVQGDTEAFF; DNA: TGTGCCTGGAGTGTACAAGGGGACACTGAAGCTTTCTTT
size: NA; V: TRBV3-1/TRBV3-2; D: NA; J: TRBJ2-5; CDR3: CASSQGATQYF; DNA: TGTGCCAGCAGCCAAGGGGCGACCCAGTACTTC
size: few; V: TRBV18; D: TRBD1; J: TRBJ1-2; CDR3: CASTLDRGGGYTF; DNA: TGTGCCAGCACCTTGGACAGGGGAGGAGGCTACACCTTC
size: NA; V: TRBV18; D: NA; J: TRBJ1-1; CDR3: CASSPAIAMNTEAFF; DNA: TGTGCCAGCTCACCCGCGATTGCCATGAACACTGAAGCTTTCTTT
size: NA; V: TRBV6-5; D: NA; J: TRBJ1-5; CDR3: CASEGYIDNQPQHF; DNA: TGTGCCAGTGAGGGCTATATCGACAATCAGCCCCAGCATTTT
size: NA; V: TRBV5-4; D: TRBD2; J: TRBJ2-3; CDR3: CASSIAGGVRNTQYF; DNA: TGTGCCAGCAGCATAGCGGGAGGGGTTCGAAATACGCAGTATTTT
size: few; V: TRBV14; D: TRBD1; J: TRBJ1-2; CDR3: CASSPTGGSYGYTF; DNA: TGTGCCAGCAGCCCTACAGGGGGCAGCTATGGCTACACCTTC
size: NA; V: TRBV2; D: NA; J: TRBJ1-5; CDR3: CASSLLGEGGNQPQHF; DNA: TGTGCCAGCAGTCTTCTAGGTGAGGGAGGGAATCAGCCCCAGCATTTT
size: NA; V: TRBV4-3; D: NA; J: TRBJ2-5; CDR3: CASSQDPEGETQYF; DNA: TGCGCCAGCAGCCAAGATCCCGAGGGAGAGACCCAGTACTTC
size: NA; V: TRBV6-5; D: NA; J: TRBJ1-2; CDR3: CASSSPTGTNYGYTF; DNA: TGTGCCAGCAGTTCTCCGACAGGAACTAACTATGGCTACACCTTC
size: few; V: TRBV4-1; D: NA; J: TRBJ1-2; CDR3: CASSQDGGLGGYTF; DNA: TGCGCCAGCAGCCAAGATGGAGGACTAGGGGGCTACACCTTC
size: NA; V: TRBV6-1; D: NA; J: TRBJ2-1; CDR3: CASSEAASWEAIYNEQFF; DNA: TGTGCCAGCAGTGAAGCTGCTAGCTGGGAGGCCATCTACAATGAGCAGTTCTTC
size: NA; V: TRBV11-3; D: NA; J: TRBJ2-3; CDR3: CASSLGLTQDTQYF; DNA: TGTGCCAGCAGCTTGGGACTCACCCAGGATACGCAGTATTTT
size: NA; V: TRBV5-1; D: TRBD2; J: TRBJ2-7; CDR3: CASSLGRGTSGGAYEQYF; DNA: TGCGCCAGCAGCTTGGGACGCGGGACTAGCGGGGGGGCGTACGAGCAGTACTTC
size: few; V: TRBV6-5; D: TRBD1; J: TRBJ2-1; CDR3: CASSYTDYRGPQFF; DNA: TGTGCCAGCAGTTACACCGACTACAGGGGGCCCCAGTTCTTC
size: NA; V: TRBV14; D: TRBD2; J: TRBJ2-7; CDR3: CASSPGLGSYEQYF; DNA: TGTGCCAGCAGCCCAGGACTAGGAAGCTACGAGCAGTACTTC
size: NA; V: TRBV29-1; D: NA; J: TRBJ1-2; CDR3: CSVSPRDSHGYTF; DNA: TGCAGCGTTTCACCCCGCGACAGCCACGGCTACACCTTC
size: once; V: TRBV10-3; D: NA; J: TRBJ1-2; CDR3: CAITAGGQTATF; DNA: TGTGCCATCACCGCGGGAGGACAGACTGCGACCTTC
size: NA; V: TRBV4-1; D: TRBD2; J: TRBJ2-7; CDR3: CASSNRLGSGSGHEQYF; DNA: TGCGCCAGCAGCAACCGGCTAGGTAGCGGGAGTGGGCACGAGCAGTACTTC
size: NA; V: TRBV18; D: TRBD2; J: TRBJ2-3; CDR3: CASTLAGGITDTQYF; DNA: TGTGCCAGCACATTAGCGGGAGGGATCACAGATACGCAGTATTTT
size: NA; V: TRBV19; D: TRBD1; J: TRBJ2-6; CDR3: CASSHRDRGRGGNVLTF; DNA: TGTGCCAGTAGTCACCGGGACAGGGGTAGGGGAGGCAACGTCCTGACTTTC
size: NA; V: TRBV7-9; D: NA; J: TRBJ2-5; CDR3: CASSPLERRTQYF; DNA: TGTGCCAGCAGCCCCCTGGAGCGTAGGACCCAGTACTTC
size: NA; V: TRBV7-2; D: TRBD2; J: TRBJ2-1; CDR3: CASRGLAGVYNEQFF; DNA: TGTGCCAGCAGAGGACTAGCGGGTGTCTACAATGAGCAGTTCTTC
size: NA; V: TRBV12-3/TRBV12-4; D: NA; J: TRBJ2-7; CDR3: CASSLGRNGEQYF; DNA: TGTGCCAGCAGTTTAGGCAGGAACGGCGAGCAGTACTTC
size: few; V: TRBV30; D: NA; J: TRBJ2-1; CDR3: CAWSGLTNEQFF; DNA: TGTGCCTGGAGTGGGCTGACAAATGAGCAGTTCTTC
size: NA; V: TRBV11-3; D: NA; J: TRBJ1-1; CDR3: CASSLTGRPFF; DNA: TGTGCCAGCAGCTTAACAGGGCGACCTTTCTTT
size: once; V: TRBV5-1; D: NA; J: TRBJ2-6; CDR3: CASSADGEDGANILTF; DNA: TGCGCCAGCAGCGCGGACGGGGAGGATGGGGCCAACATCCTGACTTTC
size: NA; V: TRBV6-2/TRBV6-3; D: TRBD2; J: TRBJ2-7; CDR3: CASSIGTSVYEQYF; DNA: TGTGCCAGCAGTATCGGGACTAGCGTCTACGAGCAGTACTTC
size: NA; V: TRBV3-1/TRBV3-2; D: NA; J: TRBJ1-2; CDR3: CASSQGSQGGYTF; DNA: TGTGCCAGCAGCCAGGGGTCCCAGGGCGGCTACACCTTC
size: NA; V: TRBV18; D: TRBD2; J: TRBJ2-5; CDR3: CASSRGLAGSQETQYF; DNA: TGTGCCAGCTCTCGAGGACTAGCGGGGTCACAAGAGACCCAGTACTTC
size: NA; V: TRBV19; D: TRBD2; J: TRBJ2-3; CDR3: CASTTGGGGADTQYF; DNA: TGTGCCAGTACCACGGGCGGGGGGGGCGCAGATACGCAGTATTTT
size: NA; V: TRBV24-1; D: NA; J: TRBJ1-5; CDR3: CATSPNGVSQPQHF; DNA: TGTGCCACCAGTCCAAACGGGGTGAGTCAGCCCCAGCATTTT
size: NA; V: TRBV14; D: NA; J: TRBJ2-7; CDR3: CASSPDQGGYEQYF; DNA: TGTGCCAGCAGCCCAGACCAGGGCGGCTACGAGCAGTACTTC
size: NA; V: TRBV4-1; D: TRBD1; J: TRBJ2-7; CDR3: CASSQIPGQGAYEQYF; DNA: TGCGCCAGCAGCCAAATCCCGGGACAGGGGGCGTACGAGCAGTACTTC
size: few; V: TRBV7-3; D: TRBD2; J: TRBJ2-5; CDR3: CASSLNPAGGGETQYF; DNA: TGTGCCAGCAGCTTAAATCCAGCGGGGGGCGGAGAGACCCAGTACTTC
size: NA; V: TRBV25-1; D: NA; J: TRBJ1-6; CDR3: CASSEGGSSPLHF; DNA: TGTGCCAGCAGTGAAGGAGGAAGTTCACCCCTCCACTTT
size: NA; V: TRBV4-1; D: TRBD2; J: TRBJ2-3; CDR3: CASSQDLSAGGSDTQYF; DNA: TGCGCCAGCAGCCAAGACCTGTCAGCGGGAGGGTCAGATACGCAGTATTTT
size: NA; V: TRBV5-4; D: TRBD1; J: TRBJ1-2; CDR3: CASSWTGQQGGYTF; DNA: TGTGCCAGCAGCTGGACAGGCCAACAGGGTGGCTACACCTTC
size: NA; V: TRBV25-1; D: NA; J: TRBJ1-1; CDR3: CASSPSGGVQNTEAFF; DNA: TGTGCCAGCAGTCCCTCGGGGGGAGTACAGAACACTGAAGCTTTCTTT
size: few; V: TRBV2; D: NA; J: TRBJ1-5; CDR3: CASSESGPSGPQHF; DNA: TGTGCCAGCAGTGAATCGGGCCCCAGCGGGCCCCAGCATTTT
size: NA; V: TRBV20-1; D: NA; J: TRBJ1-5; CDR3: CSGGHHQPQHF; DNA: TGCAGCGGGGGGCACCATCAGCCCCAGCATTTT
size: NA; V: TRBV4-1; D: NA; J: TRBJ2-7; CDR3: CASSQVPSSYEQYF; DNA: TGCGCCAGCAGCCAAGTTCCCAGCTCCTACGAGCAGTACTTC